This TCR beta chain was captured by sequencing in a study of patients and donors after allogeneic stem cell transplantation (dated by TCRdb to 2018 to 2020). Library preparation was by RT-PCR. Sequencing instrument: NextSeq 550. The raw public data were reprocessed by TCRdb itself: fastp quality trimming at Q25, MiXCR clonotype calling, in-frame beta chains only. Identical CDR3 proteins give one entry, which carries the most common genes and DNA. This sample is represented by approximately 200,000 distinct CDR3 sequences; around two fifths of them were singletons. The ten largest clones capture under 14% of the sample. Spanning cysteine to phenylalanine, the CDR3 consists of 14 amino acids. The CDR3 DNA has 42 bases and is translated from base 1. Between the V and J ends, shortened by 5 bases and 2 bases respectively, the junction contains 14 bases. The germline V gene (reference sequence) supplies CDR1 DFQATT and CDR2 SNEGSKA.

Concerning this clonotype: Which antigen it targets is not known. Base-call qualities are not available, and no considerably larger clone is one nucleotide away.

The sequencing input was blood, either unsorted or a sorted T cell fraction (not recorded which). The sequence joins TRBV20-1 to TRBJ2-3, with no D gene named confidently. The TCR was taken from a human donor who was either an allogeneic HSCT recipient or a stem cell or donor lymphocyte infusion donor (not recorded which). It is not recorded whose cells these are; they may come from a transplant donor. The bases read TGCAGTGCTCCCTCTGTGGCCACCACAGATACGCAGTATTTT. Translated, it gives CSAPSVATTDTQYF.